This TCR beta chain was obtained from a study of patients and donors after allogeneic stem cell transplantation. In TCRdb, the RT-PCR reads were re-called with MiXCR into one record per CDR3 protein. The data show approximately 98,000 distinct CDR3 sequences, over 30% seen once. With 2 bases removed from V and 1 base from J, the gap between germline ends came to 9 bases. This CDR3 region has 16 residues. In germline, CDR1 is MDHEN, CDR2 SYDVKM. The chain recombines TRBV28 with TRBJ2-6; D gene uncertain. Input material: blood, either unsorted or a sorted T cell fraction (not recorded which). The receptor comes from a human donor who was either an allogeneic HSCT recipient or a stem cell or donor lymphocyte infusion donor (not recorded which). It is not recorded whose cells these are; they may come from a transplant donor. CDR3 nucleotide sequence: TGTGCCAGCAGTTTAACCGCCAGATCTGGGGCCAACGTCCTGACTTTC. This translates into CASSLTARSGANVLTF. The full variable domain, its missing parts supplied by reference TRBV28 and TRBJ2-6, is DVKVTQSSRYLVKRTGEKVFLECVQDMDHENMFWYRQDPGLGLRLIYFSYDVKMKEKGDIPEGYSVSREKKERFSLILESASTNQTSMYLCASSLTARSGANVLTFGAGSRLTVL.